One sample yielded the 25 T cell receptor beta chains listed below, sequenced in a study of CD8 T cells in Susac syndrome. An amount of RNA that ranged from roughly 0.5 to 1 ug was reverse transcribed with random hexamers. TCRdb re-called the immunoSEQ multiplex PCR reads through MiXCR, storing one row per CDR3 protein. The sample shows 150,000 to 200,000 distinct CDR3 sequences, 90% to 95% of them seen only once. The sequencing sample was made of CD4+ T cells from PBMCs. These receptors originate from a human donor in good health.

The V gene is TRBV27, the J gene TRBJ2-5; D is possibly TRBD1 (5 bases). There are 13 residues in the CDR3. Germline CDR1 reads MNHEY; CDR2 reads SMNVEV (reference sequence). With 6 bases removed from V and 3 bases from J, the gap between germline ends came to 11 bases. As DNA, the CDR3 is TGTGCCAGCAGATCCTACAGGAAAGAGACCCAGTACTTC. Encoded protein: CASRSYRKETQYF.

The chain joins TRBV20-1 to TRBJ2-1; D is unresolved. V shed 4 bases and J shed 9 bases, with 13 bases lying between them. The CDR3 extends over 12 amino acids. Germline values: CDR1 DFQATT, CDR2 SNEGSKA (reference sequence). Here the CDR3 reads CSATLNWAEQFF. The CDR3 DNA reads as TGCAGTGCTACCCTCAACTGGGCTGAGCAGTTCTTC.

The J gene is TRBJ2-1, the V gene TRBV7-3, with 10 bases identical to TRBD1. Germline V gene data show CDR1 as SGHTA and CDR2 as FQGTGA. The J segment lost 0 bases and the V segment lost 5 bases, leaving 1 base of the junction unmatched. The CDR3 consists of 15 residues. CDR3 loop: CASSRTGGSYNEQFF. CDR3 nucleotides: TGTGCCAGCAGCAGGACAGGGGGCTCCTACAATGAGCAGTTCTTC.

The CDR3 here is CAWTAGSPRETQYF. CDR3 DNA sequence: TGTGCCTGGACTGCGGGCAGTCCCAGAGAGACCCAGTACTTC. The rearrangement joins TRBV30 to TRBJ2-5; tentatively, D is TRBD2 (5 bases). The germline V and J ends were trimmed by 4 bases and 4 bases, with 16 bases remaining between them. CDR1 and CDR2 (germline): GTSNPN, SVGIG (reference sequence). This CDR3 comprises 14 residues.

The rearrangement links TRBV27 to TRBJ1-6; TRBD1 aligns across 9 bases. Germline V CDR1 and CDR2: MNHEY, SMNVEV (reference sequence). The CDR3 covers 15 residues. V shed 5 bases, J shed 9 bases, and the junction held 8 bases outside the gene matches. In nucleotides, the CDR3 is TGTGCCAGCAGTAATGCCGGGACAGGGTCTTCACCCCTCCACTTT. Its protein is CASSNAGTGSSPLHF.

The chain has TRBV20-1 and TRBJ2-5; D remains unclear. The CDR3 contains 14 residues. V was cut by 6 bases and J by 0 bases, with 14 bases left in between. In germline, CDR1 is DFQATT, CDR2 SNEGSKA (reference sequence). The CDR3 loop reads CSAGQSSYQETQYF. The CDR3 bases are TGCAGTGCCGGTCAGTCGTCGTACCAAGAGACCCAGTACTTC.

The chain employs TRBV7-3 and TRBJ2-7; TRBD2 agrees at 7 bases. Trimming at V came to 4 bases and at J to 0 bases, leaving 6 bases not matched to a gene. The CDR3 runs 15 residues. Germline V gene data show CDR1 as SGHTA and CDR2 as FQGTGA. Here the CDR3 reads CASSSQAGSSYEQYF. CDR3 DNA sequence: TGTGCCAGCAGCTCTCAAGCGGGGAGCTCCTACGAGCAGTACTTC.

This chain connects TRBV27 to TRBJ2-1; the match to TRBD1 covers 8 bases. CDR3 length: 15 amino acids. The ends lost 4 bases at V and 2 bases at J; junction bases unmatched: 4. Germline-derived CDR1 and CDR2 are MNHEY and SMNVEV (reference sequence). CDR3 DNA sequence: TGTGCCAGCAGTTCCCAGGGGGCGCCCTACAATGAGCAGTTCTTC. Translation gives CASSSQGAPYNEQFF.

The CDR3 bases are TGTGCCAGCAGTACCCGGACCGAAGGTCGCCATGGCTACACCTTC. This gives the protein CASSTRTEGRHGYTF. This sequence joins TRBV6-5 and TRBJ1-2; D unclear. Germline assignment: CDR1 MNHEY and CDR2 SVGAGI. The CDR3 has 15 amino acids. V gave up 5 bases and J gave up 6 bases, with 19 bases separating them.

V gene TRBV4-3 combines with J gene TRBJ2-7; 7 positions agree with TRBD1. Germline assignment: CDR1 LGHNA and CDR2 YSLEER. The trim removed 3 bases at V and 5 bases at J, leaving 4 bases unmatched. This CDR3 is 13 amino acids long. The CDR3 DNA is TGCGCCAGCAGCCAGACGACAGGGAACGAGCAGTACTTC. Translated, it gives CASSQTTGNEQYF.

The chain uses TRBV20-1 and TRBJ2-5; the match to TRBD1 covers 9 bases. CDR3 length: 15 amino acids. The ends lost 3 bases at V and 5 bases at J; junction bases unmatched: 10. CDR1 and CDR2 (germline): DFQATT, SNEGSKA (reference sequence). For the CDR3, the DNA is TGCAGTGCTAGCAAATCGACAGGGGGTCGGGAGACCCAGTACTTC. The encoded protein is CSASKSTGGRETQYF.

V and J are TRBV18 and TRBJ1-2, with D possibly TRBD1 on 5 matching bases. Germline loops: CDR1 KGHSH, CDR2 LQKENI. CDR3 length: 14 residues. Trimming shortened V by 0 bases and J by 7 bases, and 12 bases separated the two germline ends. The CDR3 spells CASSPPRSRGGYTF. The CDR3 nucleotides are TGTGCCAGCTCACCACCCAGGTCGAGGGGTGGCTACACCTTC.

The chain carries TRBV7-3 and TRBJ2-3; D gene unclear. Germline V gives CDR1 SGHTA, CDR2 FQGTGA. There are 14 residues in the CDR3. V was cut by 1 base and J by 5 bases, with 10 bases left in between. CDR3 protein: CASSLSQSGDTQYF. CDR3 nucleotide sequence: TGTGCCAGCAGCTTAAGCCAGTCGGGAGATACGCAGTATTTT.

The gene calls are TRBV15 and TRBJ2-5; no clear D gene. Germline V CDR1 and CDR2: LNHNV, YYDKDF (reference sequence). CDR3 length: 15 amino acids. With 0 bases removed from V and 5 bases from J, the gap between germline ends came to 13 bases. Written as DNA, the CDR3 is TGTGCCACCAGCAGAGATCCTAGAGTTGGGGAGACCCAGTACTTC. Amino acids: CATSRDPRVGETQYF.

The V call is TRBV6-5, the J call TRBJ2-3; unclear D gene. The CDR3 contains 13 residues. Germline-derived CDR1 and CDR2 are MNHEY and SVGAGI. The V and J ends lost 8 bases and 0 bases respectively, with 9 bases between them. CDR3 protein: CASHSASTDTQYF. As DNA, the CDR3 is TGTGCCAGCCACTCGGCTAGCACAGATACGCAGTATTTT.

V gene TRBV5-1 combines with J gene TRBJ1-2, with D hard to call. The CDR3 spans 12 residues. Deletions cut 2 bases from V and 2 bases from J, with 4 bases between. Germline V gene lookup returns CDR1 SGHRS and CDR2 YFSETQ. DNA of the CDR3: TGCGCCAGCAGCTTTGAGAACTATGGCTACACCTTC. As protein: CASSFENYGYTF.

The gene calls are TRBV20-1 and TRBJ1-2, with TRBD1 as a possible D gene (5 bases). V was pared by 6 bases and J by 4 bases, with 18 bases between. CDR3 size: 14 residues. CDR1 is DFQATT, CDR2 SNEGSKA, per germline (reference sequence). This CDR3 is CSAGRAGLGYGYTF. The DNA for the CDR3 is TGCAGTGCCGGGAGGGCAGGGCTAGGCTATGGCTACACCTTC.

The chain is built from TRBV3-1 and TRBJ2-3, with TRBD2 identical over 13 bases. The CDR3 is 16 amino acids. V gave up 3 bases and J gave up 3 bases; unmatched junction bases: 3. Germline CDR1 and CDR2: LGHDT and YNNKEL (reference sequence). The CDR3 is CASSQGGLAGTDTQYF. Here the CDR3 DNA reads TGTGCCAGCAGCCAGGGGGGACTAGCGGGAACAGATACGCAGTATTTT.

The chain recombines TRBV6-2 or TRBV6-3 with TRBJ2-1, with D maybe TRBD2 (6 bases). The germline V and J ends were trimmed by 5 bases and 13 bases, with 12 bases remaining between them. Germline CDR1 reads MNHEY; CDR2 reads SVGEGT. This CDR3 region has 11 residues. The chain's CDR3 is CASSNGLPQFF. The CDR3 coding sequence is TGTGCCAGCAGTAATGGACTACCCCAGTTCTTC.

The chain recombines TRBV5-1 with TRBJ2-7, with D uncertain. Trimming removed 0 bases at V and 6 bases at J, with 7 bases between. The CDR3 loop spans 12 amino acids. CDR1 is SGHRS and CDR2 is YFSETQ in the germline V gene. The CDR3 DNA reads as TGCGCCAGCAGCTTGGTTGGAGTCGAGCAGTACTTC. Its protein product is CASSLVGVEQYF. Filled out from reference TRBV5-1 and TRBJ2-7, the complete variable domain reads KAGVTQTPRYLIKTRGQQVTLSCSPISGHRSVSWYQQTPGQGLQFLFEYFSETQRNKGNFPGRFSGRQFSNSRSEMNVSTLELGDSALYLCASSLVGVEQYFGPGTRLTVT.

CDR3 DNA sequence: TGCAGTGCTAGAGAGGGGACAGGGGGCAGGCAGCCCCAGCATTTT. The encoded protein is CSAREGTGGRQPQHF. V and J are TRBV20-1 and TRBJ1-5, with 12 nucleotides matching TRBD1. The V gene end was trimmed by 0 bases and the J gene end by 7 bases; junction bases not matched to a gene: 4. Germline loops: CDR1 DFQATT, CDR2 SNEGSKA (reference sequence). This CDR3 spans 15 amino acids.

J is TRBJ1-5 and V is TRBV20-1; D uncertain. Deletions cut 4 bases from V and 4 bases from J, with 20 bases between. This CDR3 contains 16 residues. Germline V lookup: CDR1 DFQATT, CDR2 SNEGSKA (reference sequence). The CDR3 DNA reads TGCAGTGCTATCCTTCAATCGGGCGGCTTTAATCAGCCCCAGCATTTT. Translation gives CSAILQSGGFNQPQHF.

Written as DNA, the CDR3 is TGCAGTGCAACCGGGACAGGGCGATCACCCCTCCACTTT. It codes for CSATGTGRSPLHF. The gene calls are TRBV20-1 and TRBJ1-6, with 9 bases fitting TRBD1. CDR3 length: 13 residues. V was clipped by 6 bases and J by 10 bases; unmatched bases: 7. CDR1 and CDR2 (germline): DFQATT, SNEGSKA (reference sequence).

This sequence joins TRBV3-1 and TRBJ2-1; no definite D call. Germline CDR1 reads LGHDT; CDR2 reads YNNKEL (reference sequence). Trimming removed 0 bases from V and 4 bases from J, with 10 bases in between. The CDR3 loop spans 15 amino acids. This CDR3 reads CASSQEQERYNEQFF. For the CDR3, the DNA is TGTGCCAGCAGCCAAGAGCAAGAACGATACAATGAGCAGTTCTTC.

The V gene is TRBV3-1, the J gene TRBJ1-2; 9 bases match TRBD1. V lost 2 bases to trimming and J lost 4 bases; unmatched junction nucleotides: 5. Germline V gives CDR1 LGHDT, CDR2 YNNKEL (reference sequence). The CDR3 spans 15 residues. CDR3 residues: CASSQPGTGLYGYTF. The CDR3 coding sequence is TGTGCCAGCAGCCAACCCGGGACAGGGCTCTATGGCTACACCTTC. Full variable domain (rest looked up from reference TRBV3-1 and TRBJ1-2): DTAVSQTPKYLVTQMGNDKSIKCEQNLGHDTMYWYKQDSKKFLKIMFSYNNKELIINETVPNRFSPKSPDKAHLNLHINSLELGDSAVYFCASSQPGTGLYGYTFGSGTRLTVV.